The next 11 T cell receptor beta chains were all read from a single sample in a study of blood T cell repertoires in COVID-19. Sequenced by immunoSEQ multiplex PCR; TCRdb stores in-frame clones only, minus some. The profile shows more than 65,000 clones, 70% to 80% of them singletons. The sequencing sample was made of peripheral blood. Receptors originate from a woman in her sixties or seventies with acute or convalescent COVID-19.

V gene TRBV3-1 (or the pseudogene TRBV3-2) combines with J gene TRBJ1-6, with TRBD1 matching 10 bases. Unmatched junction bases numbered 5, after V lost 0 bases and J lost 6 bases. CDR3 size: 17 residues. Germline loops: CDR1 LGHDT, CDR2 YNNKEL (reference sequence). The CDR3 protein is CASSQELGQGGNSPLHF. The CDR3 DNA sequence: TGTGCCAGCAGCCAAGAGCTCGGACAGGGGGGTAATTCACCCCTCCACTTT.

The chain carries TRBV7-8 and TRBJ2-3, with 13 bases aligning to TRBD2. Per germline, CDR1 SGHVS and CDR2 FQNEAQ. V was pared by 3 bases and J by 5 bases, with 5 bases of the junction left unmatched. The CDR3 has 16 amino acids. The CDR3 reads CASSFTGTSGVDTQYF. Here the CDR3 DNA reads TGTGCCAGCAGCTTCACCGGGACTAGCGGGGTAGATACGCAGTATTTT.

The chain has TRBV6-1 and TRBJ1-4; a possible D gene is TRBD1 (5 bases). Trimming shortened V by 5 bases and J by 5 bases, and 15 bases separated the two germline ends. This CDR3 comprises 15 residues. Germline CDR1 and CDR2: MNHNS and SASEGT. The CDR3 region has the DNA TGTGCCAGCAGTCGGGAATGGGGGGGAAATGAAAAACTGTTTTTT. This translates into CASSREWGGNEKLFF.

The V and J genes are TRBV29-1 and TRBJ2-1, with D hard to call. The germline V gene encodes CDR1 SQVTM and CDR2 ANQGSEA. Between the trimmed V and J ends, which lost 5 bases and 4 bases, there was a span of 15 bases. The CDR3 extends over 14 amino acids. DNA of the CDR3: TGCAGCGTTCTTTGGTCAGAATCTTACAATGAGCAGTTCTTC. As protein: CSVLWSESYNEQFF.

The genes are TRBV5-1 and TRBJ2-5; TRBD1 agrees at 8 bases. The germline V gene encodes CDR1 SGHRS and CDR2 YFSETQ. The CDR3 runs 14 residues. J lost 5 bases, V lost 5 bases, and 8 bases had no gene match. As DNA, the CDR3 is TGCGCCAGCAGTTTTACAGGGGGAGCTGAGACCCAGTACTTC. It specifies CASSFTGGAETQYF.

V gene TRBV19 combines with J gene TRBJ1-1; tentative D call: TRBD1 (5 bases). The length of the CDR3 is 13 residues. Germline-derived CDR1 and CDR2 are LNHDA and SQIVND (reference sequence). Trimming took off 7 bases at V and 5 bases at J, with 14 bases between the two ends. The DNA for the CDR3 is TGTGCCAGTACCAACTTAGGGGATACTGAAGCTTTCTTT. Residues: CASTNLGDTEAFF.

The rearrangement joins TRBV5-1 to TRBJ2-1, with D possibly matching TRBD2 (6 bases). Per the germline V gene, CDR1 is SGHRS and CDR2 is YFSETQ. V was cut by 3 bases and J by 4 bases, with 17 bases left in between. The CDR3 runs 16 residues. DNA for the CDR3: TGCGCCAGCAGCTCTTTAAACCGGGACTCATACAATGAGCAGTTCTTC. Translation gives CASSSLNRDSYNEQFF.

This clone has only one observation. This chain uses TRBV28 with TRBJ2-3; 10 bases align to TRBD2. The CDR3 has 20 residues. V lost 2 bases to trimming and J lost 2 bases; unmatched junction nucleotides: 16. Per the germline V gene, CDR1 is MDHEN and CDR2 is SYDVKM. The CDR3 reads CASSLRRLAGESSLTDTQYF. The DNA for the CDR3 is TGTGCCAGCAGTTTACGAAGGCTAGCGGGAGAGAGCAGCCTCACAGATACGCAGTATTTT.

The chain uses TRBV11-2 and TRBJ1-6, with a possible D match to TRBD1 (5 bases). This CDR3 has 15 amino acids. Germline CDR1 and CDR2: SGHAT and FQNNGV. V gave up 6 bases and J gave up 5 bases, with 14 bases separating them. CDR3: CASSSLTGDNSPLHF. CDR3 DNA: TGTGCCAGCAGTTCTCTCACGGGGGATAATTCACCCCTCCACTTT.

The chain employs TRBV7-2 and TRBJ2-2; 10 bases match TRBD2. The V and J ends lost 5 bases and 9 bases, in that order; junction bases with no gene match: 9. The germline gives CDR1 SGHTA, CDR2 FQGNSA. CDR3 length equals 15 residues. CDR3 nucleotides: TGTGCCAGCAGCCCAAGGACTAGCGGTCACCGGGAGCTGTTTTTT. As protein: CASSPRTSGHRELFF.

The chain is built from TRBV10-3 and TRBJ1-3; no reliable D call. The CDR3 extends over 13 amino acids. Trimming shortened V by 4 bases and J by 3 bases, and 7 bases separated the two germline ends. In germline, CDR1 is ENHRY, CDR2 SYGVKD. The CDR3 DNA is TGTGCCATCAGTGGTGCAGGTGGAAACACCATATATTTT. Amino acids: CAISGAGGNTIYF.